The 28 T cell receptor beta chains given below trace back to one sample, sequenced in a study of T-cell reconstitution after alpha-beta-depleted transplantation in children. Preparation of the TCRbeta library was carried out with unique molecular identifiers. TCRdb ran MiXCR on the PCR reads and lists one entry per CDR3 protein. The sample yields 700,000 to 850,000 distinct CDR3 sequences, about 15% seen once. Sample: PBMCs, mostly from graft donor cells, taken 360 days after TCRalphabeta/CD19-depleted stem cell transplant. These receptors came from a male patient younger than 18 who had a stem cell transplant for acute lymphoblastic leukemia, so the T cells may come from the graft donor.

This clonotype was recorded only once. The rearrangement links TRBV7-3 to TRBJ2-7; D is possibly TRBD1 or TRBD2 (5 bases each). From germline, CDR1 is SGHTA and CDR2 FQGTGA. The V gene lost 4 bases and the J gene lost 6 bases, with 16 bases spanning the gap. This CDR3 is 14 amino acids long. The CDR3 is CASSSTGAGSEQYF. The DNA of the CDR3 is TGTGCCAGCAGCTCCACCGGGGCCGGAAGCGAGCAGTACTTC.

This clonotype was seen more than once but under ten times. This chain uses TRBV12-3 or TRBV12-4 with TRBJ2-2, with 10 bases aligning to TRBD1. Losses at the gene ends were 5 bases for V and 6 bases for J; bases not matched to a gene: 6. The CDR3 has 15 amino acids. The CDR3 protein is CASSPWDRGSGELFF. CDR3 in DNA: TGTGCCAGCAGTCCCTGGGACAGGGGATCCGGGGAGCTGTTTTTT.

This chain joins TRBV20-1 and TRBJ2-1; 10 bases agree with TRBD2. The CDR3 runs to 15 residues. CDR1 and CDR2 (germline): DFQATT, SNEGSKA (reference sequence). Losses at the gene ends were 0 bases for V and 6 bases for J; bases not matched to a gene: 5. Here the CDR3 reads CSARDSGRMSNEQFF. The CDR3 coding sequence is TGCAGTGCTAGAGATAGCGGGAGGATGTCCAATGAGCAGTTCTTC.

This rearrangement joins TRBV5-1 to TRBJ1-4, with 7 positions matching TRBD1. Looked up from germline, CDR1 is SGHRS and CDR2 is YFSETQ. The trim removed 4 bases at V and 4 bases at J, leaving 7 bases unmatched. The CDR3 covers 15 residues. The CDR3 DNA follows: TGCGCCAGCAGCCGCACAGGGGCAGATAATGAAAAACTGTTTTTT. Its protein product is CASSRTGADNEKLFF.

This clonotype was seen many times. This rearrangement joins TRBV12-3 or TRBV12-4 to TRBJ2-2; 12 bases map to TRBD1. The CDR3 is made up of 15 amino acids. The V and J ends lost 1 base and 9 bases, in that order; junction bases with no gene match: 3. CDR3: CASSLGGTGGWELFF. The CDR3 DNA is TGTGCCAGCAGTTTAGGGGGGACAGGGGGCTGGGAGCTGTTTTTT.

The J gene is TRBJ2-1, the V gene TRBV3-1, with 7 bases fitting TRBD2. The junction had 17 bases not matched to a gene; V was cut back by 8 bases and J by 4 bases. Germline loops: CDR1 LGHDT, CDR2 YNNKEL (reference sequence). The CDR3 is made up of 17 amino acids. The CDR3 DNA reads TGTGCCAGCCATTCTAGCGGACTTAGGTCCCTTTACAATGAGCAGTTCTTC. This codes for CASHSSGLRSLYNEQFF.

This clonotype turned up a few times. V is TRBV5-1 and J is TRBJ2-7, with D tentatively TRBD2 (6 bases). The germline CDR1 and CDR2 sequences are SGHRS and YFSETQ. CDR3 length: 16 residues. Trimming removed 3 bases from V and 3 bases from J, with 19 bases in between. CDR3 protein: CASSSAAGRTRYEQYF. Here the CDR3 DNA reads TGCGCCAGCAGCTCCGCTGCGGGGCGGACCCGCTACGAGCAGTACTTC.

The chain employs TRBV15 and TRBJ2-7; 11 nucleotides line up with TRBD2. V gave up 3 bases and J gave up 1 base; unmatched junction bases: 2. CDR1 is LNHNV, CDR2 YYDKDF, per germline (reference sequence). The CDR3 runs to 15 residues. CDR3 coding DNA: TGTGCCACCAGCAGTAGCGGGAGGGCTTCCTACGAGCAGTACTTC. It translates to CATSSSGRASYEQYF.

The V gene is TRBV4-1, the J gene TRBJ2-7; a possible D gene is TRBD2 (6 bases). V was pared by 1 base and J by 3 bases, with 10 bases between. Germline V gene sequence: CDR1 MGHRA, CDR2 YSYEKL. CDR3 length: 14 residues. The DNA of the CDR3 is TGCGCCAGCAGCCAAGTCACCGGGGGCTACGAGCAGTACTTC. Residues: CASSQVTGGYEQYF.

The table lists this clonotype with many counts. This chain links TRBV5-1 with TRBJ2-1; TRBD1 is a possible D gene (6 bases). This CDR3 has 14 residues. Germline V lookup: CDR1 SGHRS, CDR2 YFSETQ. Trimming cost V 3 bases and J 3 bases, with 10 bases left between them. The CDR3 here is CASSSQGFYNEQFF. CDR3 bases: TGCGCCAGCAGCTCACAGGGTTTCTACAATGAGCAGTTCTTC.

This clonotype was detected a few times. One junction end disagrees with the germline gene, perhaps due to a read error. The gene calls are TRBV25-1 and TRBJ2-1; a weak D match, TRBD2 (5 bases). The CDR3 contains 15 residues. Germline-derived CDR1 and CDR2 are MGHDK and SYGVNS. In DNA form, the CDR3 reads TGTGCCAGCACTGAAGGTGGGAGCGGAGGCAATGAGCAGTTCTTC. This sequence encodes CASTEGGSGGNEQFF.

This clonotype appeared a few times. The chain combines TRBV12-3 or TRBV12-4 with TRBJ2-7; perhaps TRBD1 as D (5 bases). The CDR3 sequence is 13 residues long. V was pared by 2 bases and J by 5 bases, with 10 bases between. The CDR3, as DNA: TGTGCCAGCAGTTTATTGGGGCTGGACGAGCAGTACTTC. It is translated as CASSLLGLDEQYF.

This clonotype was recorded many times. The V gene is TRBV5-1, the J gene TRBJ2-5; 8 bases are shared with TRBD1. The CDR3 is 17 amino acids. Germline trimming cut 3 bases from V and 3 bases from J; bases unmatched to any gene: 13. From germline, CDR1 is SGHRS and CDR2 YFSETQ. CDR3 region: CASSSPMSRGREETQYF. For the CDR3, the DNA is TGCGCCAGCAGCTCGCCAATGTCCAGGGGGCGTGAAGAGACCCAGTACTTC.

This clonotype has ten or more counts. The chain carries TRBV5-1 and TRBJ1-5, with 10 bases identical to TRBD1. V shed 4 bases, J shed 6 bases, and the junction held 7 bases outside the gene matches. CDR1 is SGHRS and CDR2 is YFSETQ in the germline V gene. This CDR3 contains 15 residues. CDR3 DNA sequence: TGCGCCAGCAGCCCAGGGGACAGGGGCGGTCAGCCCCAGCATTTT. This translates into CASSPGDRGGQPQHF.

This clonotype was counted between two and nine times. This chain uses TRBV4-1 with TRBJ1-3; a possible D gene is TRBD1 (6 bases). Between the trimmed V and J ends, which lost 0 bases and 2 bases, there was a span of 23 bases. In germline, CDR1 is MGHRA, CDR2 YSYEKL. CDR3 length equals 20 residues. DNA of the CDR3: TGCGCCAGCAGCCAAGATTTCGGGGCCCGGGGGCTTGTGGCTGGAAACACCATATATTTT. Protein: CASSQDFGARGLVAGNTIYF.

This clonotype was detected a few times. This chain uses TRBV21-1 with TRBJ2-3; the table's D call, TRBD2, was not checked against the DNA. TRBV21-1 is shown as a pseudogene. The CDR3 is made up of 12 amino acids. Here the CDR3 reads CASSEGGGTQYF. CDR3 bases: TGTGCCAGCAGCGAAGGGGGAGGCACGCAGTATTTT.

Comments on this clonotype: Just one base apart from a much larger clone, this may be a read error. This chain joins TRBV7-9 and TRBJ1-1; TRBD1 agrees at 9 bases. V lost 5 bases to trimming and J lost 5 bases; unmatched junction nucleotides: 9. Per germline, CDR1 SEHNR and CDR2 FQNEAQ (reference sequence). The length of the CDR3 is 15 residues. The CDR3 reads CASSTQDRGGTEAFF. DNA for the CDR3: TGTGCCAGCAGCACCCAGGACAGGGGAGGGACTGAAGCTTTCTTT.

The CDR3 loop is CASSFVKGSLMAFF. The CDR3 nucleotides are TGCGCCAGCAGCTTTGTAAAGGGGAGCTTGATGGCTTTCTTT. The V and J genes are TRBV5-1 and TRBJ1-1, with a possible D match to TRBD1 (5 bases). Deletions cut 2 bases from V and 11 bases from J, with 19 bases between. The CDR3 is 14 residues long. Germline values: CDR1 SGHRS, CDR2 YFSETQ.

This clonotype was recorded a few times. V is TRBV5-4 and J is TRBJ2-3; weak D call: TRBD1 (5 bases). V dropped 3 bases and J dropped 7 bases, with 12 bases sitting between them. The CDR3 is made up of 13 amino acids. The V gene's germline CDR1 is SGHNT and CDR2 YYREEE (reference sequence). The CDR3: CASSSVRVNTQYF. CDR3 nucleotide sequence: TGTGCCAGCAGCTCGGTCAGGGTGAATACGCAGTATTTT.

A remark on this clonotype: This may stem from a read error, because a much larger clone lies one nucleotide away. V gene TRBV20-1 combines with J gene TRBJ2-3; weak D call: TRBD1 (5 bases). CDR3 size: 15 residues. Germline CDR1 DFQATT, CDR2 SNEGSKA (reference sequence). V was cut by 5 bases and J by 2 bases, with 17 bases left in between. The CDR3 sequence: CSAEVQGLTTDTQYF. CDR3 DNA sequence: TGCAGTGCTGAAGTTCAGGGTTTGACCACAGATACGCAGTATTTT.

This chain connects TRBV12-3 or TRBV12-4 to TRBJ2-5; D may be TRBD1 or TRBD2 (6 bases each). Deletions cut 1 base from V and 4 bases from J, with 13 bases between. The CDR3 extends over 15 amino acids. CDR3 sequence: CASSLGGAVAETQYF. The CDR3 region has the DNA TGTGCCAGCAGTTTAGGGGGGGCGGTGGCAGAGACCCAGTACTTC.

CDR3 bases: TGCAGTGCTAGAAGCGGGAGGAGCCCCTACGAGCAGTACTTC. This codes for CSARSGRSPYEQYF. The J gene is TRBJ2-7, the V gene TRBV20-1; 9 positions agree with TRBD2. There are 14 residues in the CDR3. The germline V gene encodes CDR1 DFQATT and CDR2 SNEGSKA (reference sequence). V shed 2 bases, J shed 2 bases, and the junction held 4 bases outside the gene matches.

The V and J genes are TRBV2 and TRBJ1-2; D not resolved. Per germline, CDR1 SNHLY and CDR2 FYNNEI. V was shortened by 4 bases and J by 5 bases, with 11 bases between the two germline ends. This CDR3 region has 13 residues. The CDR3 here is CASSVEALYGYTF. DNA for the CDR3: TGTGCCAGCAGTGTCGAGGCCCTTTATGGCTACACCTTC.

This rearrangement joins TRBV3-1 to TRBJ1-1; TRBD1 is a possible D gene (6 bases). The CDR3 runs to 16 residues. V was cut by 1 base and J by 1 base, with 13 bases left in between. CDR1 is LGHDT, CDR2 YNNKEL, per germline (reference sequence). The CDR3 bases are TGTGCCAGCAGCCAAGGGGACACGCTATGGAACACTGAAGCTTTCTTT. Protein product: CASSQGDTLWNTEAFF.

This clonotype was counted a few times. This chain joins TRBV20-1 and TRBJ2-3, with 7 positions matching TRBD2. Looked up from germline, CDR1 is DFQATT and CDR2 is SNEGSKA (reference sequence). The CDR3 consists of 17 residues. V dropped 1 base and J dropped 0; count of bases not matched to a gene: 10. CDR3 amino acids: CSARAPGLDGSTDTQYF. CDR3 DNA: TGCAGTGCTAGAGCTCCTGGACTAGACGGGAGCACAGATACGCAGTATTTT.

The J gene is TRBJ2-7, the V gene TRBV10-1, with TRBD1 as a possible D gene (6 bases). CDR3 length: 15 residues. Trimming shortened V by 7 bases and J by 4 bases, and 20 bases separated the two germline ends. Germline V CDR1 and CDR2: WNHNN, SYGVQD (reference sequence). This chain's CDR3 is CASKSRDKINYEQYF. The CDR3 coding sequence is TGCGCCAGCAAATCCCGGGACAAGATCAATTACGAGCAGTACTTC.

This clonotype was found a few times. V usage is TRBV20-1 and J usage is TRBJ2-1; D gene ambiguous. V was cut by 7 bases and J by 8 bases, with 18 bases left in between. CDR3 length: 13 amino acids. Germline CDR1 and CDR2: DFQATT and SNEGSKA (reference sequence). CDR3 bases: TGCAGTGTGGGTTCGATTGGTATGGATGAGCAGTTCTTC. Translated: CSVGSIGMDEQFF.

In its sample, this clonotype was seen a few times. This sequence joins TRBV4-1 and TRBJ2-1, with 10 bases lining up with TRBD2. V lost 1 base and J lost 0; bases outside the gene matches: 12. Germline V gene data show CDR1 as MGHRA and CDR2 as YSYEKL. This CDR3 has 20 amino acids. CDR3 sequence reads: CASSQGIGLAALSSYNEQFF. DNA of the CDR3: TGCGCCAGCAGCCAAGGGATTGGACTAGCGGCCCTAAGCTCCTACAATGAGCAGTTCTTC.